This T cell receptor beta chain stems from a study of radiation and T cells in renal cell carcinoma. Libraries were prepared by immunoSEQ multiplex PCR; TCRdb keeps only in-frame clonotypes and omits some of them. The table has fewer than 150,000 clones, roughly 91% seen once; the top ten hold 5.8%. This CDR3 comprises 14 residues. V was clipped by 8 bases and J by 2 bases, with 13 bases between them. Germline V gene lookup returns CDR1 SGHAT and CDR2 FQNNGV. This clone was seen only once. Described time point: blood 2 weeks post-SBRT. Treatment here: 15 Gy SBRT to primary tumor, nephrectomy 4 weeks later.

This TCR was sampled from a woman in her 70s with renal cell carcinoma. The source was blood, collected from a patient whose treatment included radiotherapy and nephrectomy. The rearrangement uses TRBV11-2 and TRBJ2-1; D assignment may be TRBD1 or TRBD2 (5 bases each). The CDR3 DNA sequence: TGTGCCAGCCGAGGGGCCTCAACCTACAATGAGCAGTTCTTC. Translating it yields CASRGASTYNEQFF.